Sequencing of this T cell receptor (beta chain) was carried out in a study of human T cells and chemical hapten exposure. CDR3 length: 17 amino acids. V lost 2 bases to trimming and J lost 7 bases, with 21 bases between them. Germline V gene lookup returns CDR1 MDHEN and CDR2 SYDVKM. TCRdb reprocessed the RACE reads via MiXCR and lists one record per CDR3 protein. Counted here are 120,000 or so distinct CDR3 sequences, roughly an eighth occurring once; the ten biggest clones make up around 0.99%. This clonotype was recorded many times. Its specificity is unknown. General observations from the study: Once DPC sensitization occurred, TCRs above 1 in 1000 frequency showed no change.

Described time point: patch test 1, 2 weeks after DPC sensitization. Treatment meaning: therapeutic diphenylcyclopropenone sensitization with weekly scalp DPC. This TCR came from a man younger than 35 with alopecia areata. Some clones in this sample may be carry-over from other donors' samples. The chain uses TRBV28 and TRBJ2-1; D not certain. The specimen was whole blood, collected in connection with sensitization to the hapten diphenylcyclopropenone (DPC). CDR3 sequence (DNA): TGTGCCAGCAGTTTAGTTCGCTTGGCGAGATCGACGAATGAGCAGTTCTTC. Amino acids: CASSLVRLARSTNEQFF.